These 14 T cell receptor beta chains were all obtained from the same sample, sequenced in a study of HIV-infected patients and healthy controls. Roughly three months, about 14 weeks, into antiretroviral therapy, follow-up blood was collected. No cell fractionation was done, so the repertoire covers all unsorted peripheral blood T cells. Reverse transcription used around 500 ng RNA and constant-region primers for alpha and beta. Using multiplexing indices, alpha and beta chain libraries were generated apart by chain-specific third strand synthesis. A single record per CDR3 protein comes from TCRdb applying MiXCR to the 5' RACE reads. The table includes 14,000 or so distinct CDR3 sequences, 9% to 15% detected once. The input for sequencing was blood, taken during antiretroviral therapy. The receptors were gathered from an adult with HIV infection. The donor label of this sample is uncertain.

This clonotype was seen a handful of times. The chain carries TRBV29-1 and TRBJ2-1, with a weak D call TRBD2 (6 bases). This CDR3 has 12 residues. V was cut by 8 bases and J by 5 bases, with 13 bases left in between. Germline values: CDR1 SQVTM, CDR2 ANQGSEA. In DNA, the CDR3 is TGCAGCATGTGCCCGGGGGACAATGAGCAGTTCTTC. Its protein is CSMCPGDNEQFF.

This clonotype was found many times. J is TRBJ2-2 and V is TRBV7-3; D remains unclear. V was shortened by 1 base and J by 5 bases, with 8 bases between the two germline ends. The CDR3 contains 14 residues. CDR1 is SGHTA and CDR2 is FQGTGA in the germline V gene. The chain's CDR3 is CASSLRARTGELFF. CDR3 in DNA: TGTGCCAGCAGCTTAAGGGCTAGGACCGGGGAGCTGTTTTTT.

This clonotype was seen repeatedly, ten times or more. The chain links TRBV5-6 to TRBJ2-7, with 7 positions matching TRBD1. CDR1 is SGHDT and CDR2 is YYEEEE in the germline V gene. The CDR3 has 13 residues. V dropped 0 bases and J dropped 6; count of bases not matched to a gene: 3. Written as DNA, the CDR3 is TGTGCCAGCAGCTTGGGGACAGGAGGCGAGCAGTACTTC. The encoded protein is CASSLGTGGEQYF.

The chain couples TRBV5-1 to TRBJ1-1; 10 bases are shared with TRBD1. The germline V gene encodes CDR1 SGHRS and CDR2 YFSETQ. V lost 4 bases and J lost 3; bases outside the gene matches: 6. The CDR3 sequence is 15 residues long. The chain's CDR3 is CASSPGQGVYTEAFF. DNA for the CDR3: TGCGCCAGCAGCCCAGGACAGGGGGTGTACACTGAAGCTTTCTTT. Supplemented by reference TRBV5-1 and TRBJ1-1, the full variable domain reads KAGVTQTPRYLIKTRGQQVTLSCSPISGHRSVSWYQQTPGQGLQFLFEYFSETQRNKGNFPGRFSGRQFSNSRSEMNVSTLELGDSALYLCASSPGQGVYTEAFFGQGTRLTVV.

Many counts were recorded for this clonotype. The chain recombines TRBV28 with TRBJ2-7; the match to TRBD1 covers 9 bases. CDR1 MDHEN and CDR2 SYDVKM come from the germline V gene. The CDR3 is 15 amino acids. V shed 5 bases and J 0 bases; nucleotides not matched to a gene: 5. The CDR3 nucleotides read TGTGCCAGCAGTATGCCGGGACAGGGCTCCTACGAGCAGTACTTC. Protein product: CASSMPGQGSYEQYF.

This clonotype was detected ten times or more. The chain combines TRBV6-2 or TRBV6-3 with TRBJ1-5; unclear D gene. CDR3 length equals 15 residues. V dropped 5 bases and J dropped 11 bases, with 22 bases sitting between them. Germline CDR1 and CDR2: MNHEY and SVGEGT. CDR3 sequence: CASSDNGIPLVAQHF. CDR3 nucleotides: TGTGCCAGCAGTGATAATGGGATCCCCCTCGTGGCCCAGCATTTT.

Ten or more counts support this clonotype. This sequence joins TRBV3-1 and TRBJ2-1; 8 bases fit TRBD1. The CDR3 has 15 amino acids. The germline gives CDR1 LGHDT, CDR2 YNNKEL (reference sequence). V was pared by 4 bases and J by 7 bases, with 9 bases of the junction left unmatched. CDR3 sequence (DNA): TGTGCCAGCAGCCTGGTTCCGGACAGGGCTAATGAGCAGTTCTTC. This encodes CASSLVPDRANEQFF.

V gene TRBV5-1 combines with J gene TRBJ2-5, with 7 bases aligning to TRBD2. The CDR3 length is 15 residues. J lost 2 bases, V lost 0 bases, and 4 bases had no gene match. Germline V gene lookup returns CDR1 SGHRS and CDR2 YFSETQ. The CDR3: CASSLVSSGQETQYF. In DNA, the CDR3 is TGCGCCAGCAGCTTGGTCTCTAGCGGACAAGAGACCCAGTACTTC.

This clonotype was found many times. The V and J genes are TRBV12-3 or TRBV12-4 and TRBJ2-1; D not certain. The CDR3 is 11 residues long. V lost 4 bases to trimming and J lost 8 bases, with 6 bases between them. The CDR3 sequence: CASSSLDEQFF. Written as DNA, the CDR3 is TGTGCCAGCAGTTCCTTAGATGAGCAGTTCTTC.

Ten or more counts support this clonotype. The chain employs TRBV6-5 and TRBJ2-6, with D maybe TRBD2 (5 bases). The CDR3 runs to 16 residues. Trimming removed 5 bases from V and 4 bases from J, with 15 bases in between. Germline lookup yields CDR1 MNHEY and CDR2 SVGAGI. This CDR3 is CASSQSQPGGANVLTF. In nucleotides, the CDR3 is TGTGCCAGCAGTCAGTCCCAGCCGGGAGGGGCCAACGTCCTGACTTTC.

As for this clonotype: A clone one base away is much larger, so this may be a read error. The chain couples TRBV11-2 to TRBJ2-1; 12 bases align to TRBD2. The CDR3 contains 15 residues. The germline V gene encodes CDR1 SGHAT and CDR2 FQNNGV. The CDR3 protein is CAGSAWTSGINEQFF. The CDR3, as DNA: TGTGCCGGCAGCGCCTGGACTAGCGGGATCAATGAGCAGTTCTTC.

The gene calls are TRBV11-2 and TRBJ2-5; 10 bases map to TRBD2. Germline V gene sequence: CDR1 SGHAT, CDR2 FQNNGV. CDR3 length: 18 residues. With 5 bases clipped from V and 0 bases from J, the junction kept 12 bases outside the gene matches. The CDR3: CASSPWPLAGVYQETQYF. Here the CDR3 DNA reads TGTGCCAGCAGCCCGTGGCCTCTAGCGGGGGTTTACCAAGAGACCCAGTACTTC. The full variable domain, rest sourced from reference TRBV11-2 and TRBJ2-5, is EAGVAQSPRYKIIEKRQSVAFWCNPISGHATLYWYQQILGQGPKLLIQFQNNGVVDDSQLPKDRFSAERLKGVDSTLKIQPAKLEDSAVYLCASSPWPLAGVYQETQYFGPGTRLLVL.

This clonotype was counted a few times. The chain links TRBV5-1 to TRBJ2-6, with a possible D match to TRBD1 (5 bases). Germline-derived CDR1 and CDR2 are SGHRS and YFSETQ. V lost 0 bases, J lost 1 base, and 11 bases lay in between. The CDR3 length is 17 residues. The CDR3 sequence is CASSLGQTPSGANVLTF. CDR3 sequence (DNA): TGCGCCAGCAGCTTGGGACAGACCCCATCTGGGGCCAACGTCCTGACTTTC.

This clonotype was recorded at least ten times. The chain links TRBV28 to TRBJ1-2; the match to TRBD1 covers 7 bases. V shed 6 bases and J 2 bases; nucleotides not matched to a gene: 3. Germline V gives CDR1 MDHEN, CDR2 SYDVKM. The CDR3 is made up of 13 amino acids. CDR3 DNA: TGTGCCAGCAGCCCACAGGGGAACTATGGCTACACCTTC. Translating gives CASSPQGNYGYTF.